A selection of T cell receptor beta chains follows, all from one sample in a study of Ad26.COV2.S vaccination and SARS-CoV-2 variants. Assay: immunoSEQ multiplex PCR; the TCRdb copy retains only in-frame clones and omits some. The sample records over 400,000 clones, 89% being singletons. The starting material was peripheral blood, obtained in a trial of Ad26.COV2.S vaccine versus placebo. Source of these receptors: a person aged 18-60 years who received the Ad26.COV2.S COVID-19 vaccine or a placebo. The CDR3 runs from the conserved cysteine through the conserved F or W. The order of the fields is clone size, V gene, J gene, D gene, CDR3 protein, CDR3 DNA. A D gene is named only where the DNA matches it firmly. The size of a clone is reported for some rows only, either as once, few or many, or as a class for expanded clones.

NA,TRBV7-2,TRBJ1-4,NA,CASSPTVYTNEKLFF,TGTGCCAGCAGCCCGACGGTCTACACGAACGAAAAACTGTTTTTT
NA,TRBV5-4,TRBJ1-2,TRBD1,CASSLDRVNYGYTF,TGTGCCAGCAGCCTGGACAGGGTTAACTATGGCTACACCTTC
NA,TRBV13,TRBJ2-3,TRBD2,CASSYASGGATDTQYF,TGTGCCAGCAGCTATGCTAGCGGGGGGGCCACAGATACGCAGTATTTT
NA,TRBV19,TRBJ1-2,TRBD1,CASSIVGQGASYGYTF,TGTGCCAGTAGTATAGTGGGGCAGGGGGCTAGCTATGGCTACACCTTC
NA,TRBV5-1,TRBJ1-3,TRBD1,CASSLDRPSSGNTIYF,TGCGCCAGCAGCCTGGACAGGCCGAGCTCTGGAAACACCATATATTTT
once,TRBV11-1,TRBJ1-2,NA,CASSPRGWSYGYTF,TGTGCCAGCAGCCCGCGGGGATGGAGCTATGGCTACACCTTC
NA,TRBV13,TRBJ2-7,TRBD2,CASTIAGGPPQQYF,TGTGCCAGCACCATCGCGGGGGGCCCCCCACAGCAGTACTTC
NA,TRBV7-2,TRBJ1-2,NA,CASSYKFPDQGGYTF,TGTGCCAGCAGCTATAAATTCCCCGATCAGGGTGGCTACACCTTC
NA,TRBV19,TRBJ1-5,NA,CASRLTGKPQPQHF,TGTGCCAGTCGGTTAACAGGGAAGCCTCAGCCCCAGCATTTT
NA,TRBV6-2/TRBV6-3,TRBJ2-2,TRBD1,CASSGQGLTGELFF,TGTGCCAGCAGCGGACAGGGTTTGACCGGGGAGCTGTTTTTT
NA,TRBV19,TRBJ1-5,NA,CASQQGRGWNQPQHF,TGTGCCAGCCAACAGGGCCGAGGTTGGAATCAGCCCCAGCATTTT
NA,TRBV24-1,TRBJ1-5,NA,CATSEGGGLVQPQHF,TGTGCCACCAGTGAAGGCGGGGGGCTTGTTCAGCCCCAGCATTTT
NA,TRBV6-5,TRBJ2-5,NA,CASRVSGQETQYF,TGTGCCAGCAGAGTGTCCGGCCAAGAGACCCAGTACTTC
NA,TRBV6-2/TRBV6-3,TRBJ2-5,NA,CASSYEAETQYF,TGTGCCAGCAGTTACGAGGCGGAGACCCAGTACTTC